A selection of T cell receptor beta chains follows, all from one sample in a study of technical replicates of blood from several donors. Clones were read by immunoSEQ multiplex PCR, and TCRdb kept only the in-frame ones, dropping some. The sample has about 81,000 clones; 95% to 97% are singletons. The source material was T cells isolated from PBMCs. These receptors were obtained from a human donor in good health. The CDR3 runs from the conserved cysteine through the conserved F or W. Each record gives: V gene, clone size, J gene, D gene, CDR3 DNA, CDR3 protein. D genes are given only for firm matches. Part of the rows lack a size; the others show once, few, many or a class for expanded clones.

V gene: TRBV5-1
clone size: once
J gene: TRBJ2-7
D gene: .
CDR3 DNA: TGCGCCAGCAGCTCCGGGGGGCTCTCCTACGAGCAGTACTTC
CDR3 protein: CASSSGGLSYEQYF

V gene: TRBV4-2
clone size: .
J gene: TRBJ2-3
D gene: .
CDR3 DNA: TGTGCCAGCAGCCAAGGGACTCTAGCGTTAGTCCCAGATACGCAGTATTTT
CDR3 protein: CASSQGTLALVPDTQYF

V gene: TRBV11-3
clone size: .
J gene: TRBJ2-1
D gene: .
CDR3 DNA: TGTGCCAGCAGCTTTATTCGAGACATCCGGTTCTTC
CDR3 protein: CASSFIRDIRFF

V gene: TRBV7-3
clone size: .
J gene: TRBJ1-1
D gene: .
CDR3 DNA: TGTGCCAGCAGCCCATTAGCGACCCCTGGATCAGCTTTCTTT
CDR3 protein: CASSPLATPGSAFF

V gene: TRBV4-2
clone size: .
J gene: TRBJ2-1
D gene: TRBD2
CDR3 DNA: TGTGCCAGCAGCCAAGGGTTAGCGGGGGGGCACTACAATGAGCAGTTCTTC
CDR3 protein: CASSQGLAGGHYNEQFF

V gene: TRBV9
clone size: .
J gene: TRBJ2-1
D gene: .
CDR3 DNA: TGTGCCAGCAGCGTAGGGGGGGCTAGCGGATACAATGAGCAGTTCTTC
CDR3 protein: CASSVGGASGYNEQFF

V gene: TRBV5-4
clone size: .
J gene: TRBJ2-3
D gene: .
CDR3 DNA: TGTGCCAGCAGCTTGAAACTAGCATCCGATACGCAGTATTTT
CDR3 protein: CASSLKLASDTQYF

V gene: TRBV4-2
clone size: .
J gene: TRBJ2-7
D gene: TRBD1
CDR3 DNA: TGTGCCAGCAGCCAAGTTACAGGGGAAAACTACGAGCAGTACTTC
CDR3 protein: CASSQVTGENYEQYF

V gene: TRBV28
clone size: .
J gene: TRBJ1-5
D gene: .
CDR3 DNA: TGTGCCAGCAGTTTTCGGGGGGCGTCCAATCAGCCCCAGCATTTT
CDR3 protein: CASSFRGASNQPQHF

V gene: TRBV7-8
clone size: .
J gene: TRBJ2-7
D gene: TRBD2
CDR3 DNA: TGTGCCAGCAGCCCGTGGACTAGCGGGTTAAAGATAACCCACGAGCAGTACTTC
CDR3 protein: CASSPWTSGLKITHEQYF

V gene: TRBV7-2
clone size: .
J gene: TRBJ2-7
D gene: .
CDR3 DNA: TGTGCCAGCAGCTTCTACTACGAGCAGTACTTC
CDR3 protein: CASSFYYEQYF

V gene: TRBV29-1
clone size: .
J gene: TRBJ2-7
D gene: TRBD1
CDR3 DNA: TGCAGCGTTGAAGCCCCAGGGGGCTCTCCCTTAAACGAGCAGTACTTC
CDR3 protein: CSVEAPGGSPLNEQYF

V gene: TRBV2
clone size: .
J gene: TRBJ2-3
D gene: TRBD1
CDR3 DNA: TGTGCCAGCAGTGAAGGCTTAACAGGGGGCAGCCCAGATACGCAGTATTTT
CDR3 protein: CASSEGLTGGSPDTQYF

V gene: TRBV7-9
clone size: .
J gene: TRBJ2-1
D gene: TRBD1
CDR3 DNA: TGTGCCAGTATCCCCCGGGACAGCCCCTACAATGAGCAGTTCTTC
CDR3 protein: CASIPRDSPYNEQFF

V gene: TRBV20-1
clone size: .
J gene: TRBJ1-2
D gene: .
CDR3 DNA: TGCAGTGCTAGCGAGAACTATGGCTACACCTTC
CDR3 protein: CSASENYGYTF

V gene: TRBV13
clone size: once
J gene: TRBJ1-3
D gene: .
CDR3 DNA: TGTGCCAGCAGCTTGGGCAGGTTAGGCAACACCATATATTTT
CDR3 protein: CASSLGRLGNTIYF

V gene: TRBV6-6
clone size: .
J gene: TRBJ1-5
D gene: .
CDR3 DNA: TGTGCCAGCAGAGGGACTTATAGCAATCAGCCCCAGCATTTT
CDR3 protein: CASRGTYSNQPQHF

V gene: TRBV30
clone size: .
J gene: TRBJ2-2
D gene: TRBD2
CDR3 DNA: TGTGCCTGGAGTCGCCAGCGGGGGGGTCCTTGGGTTAATACCGGGGAGCTGTTTTTT
CDR3 protein: CAWSRQRGGPWVNTGELFF

V gene: TRBV4-1
clone size: once
J gene: TRBJ1-2
D gene: TRBD1
CDR3 DNA: TGCGCCAGCAGCGGGACAGCTCACTATGACTACACCTTC
CDR3 protein: CASSGTAHYDYTF

V gene: TRBV6-5
clone size: .
J gene: TRBJ1-1
D gene: TRBD1
CDR3 DNA: TGTGCCAGCAGTGACAGGGGGAACACTGAAGCTTTCTTT
CDR3 protein: CASSDRGNTEAFF

V gene: TRBV29-1
clone size: .
J gene: TRBJ2-1
D gene: TRBD1
CDR3 DNA: TGCAGCGTTGAGGCGAGGGACAGGCAAGGGTCGATCTTAATGGAGCAGTTCTTC
CDR3 protein: CSVEARDRQGSILMEQFF

V gene: TRBV12-5
clone size: once
J gene: TRBJ1-3
D gene: TRBD1
CDR3 DNA: TGTGCTAGTGGTTTGGGGCGACAGGGAGGAAACACCATATATTTT
CDR3 protein: CASGLGRQGGNTIYF

V gene: TRBV7-9
clone size: .
J gene: TRBJ2-3
D gene: .
CDR3 DNA: TGTGCCAGCAGCCCCGAGGGTTTCGGCCTAATAGATACGCAGTATTTT
CDR3 protein: CASSPEGFGLIDTQYF

V gene: TRBV18
clone size: .
J gene: TRBJ2-7
D gene: .
CDR3 DNA: TGTGCCAGCTCACCAGGGCAGGGCTACTACGAGCAGTACTTC
CDR3 protein: CASSPGQGYYEQYF

V gene: TRBV10-3
clone size: .
J gene: TRBJ1-5
D gene: .
CDR3 DNA: TGTGCCATCGGGCAGAACAATCAGCCCCAGCATTTT
CDR3 protein: CAIGQNNQPQHF

V gene: TRBV9
clone size: .
J gene: TRBJ1-1
D gene: TRBD1
CDR3 DNA: TGTGCCAGCAGCGCCACAGGGGGCACGAACACTGAAGCTTTCTTT
CDR3 protein: CASSATGGTNTEAFF

V gene: TRBV5-1
clone size: .
J gene: TRBJ2-3
D gene: .
CDR3 DNA: TGCGCCAGCAGCTCAGAGGGCCCCACAGATACGCAGTATTTT
CDR3 protein: CASSSEGPTDTQYF

V gene: TRBV2
clone size: .
J gene: TRBJ2-7
D gene: .
CDR3 DNA: TGTGCCACCGGGATGCTCTCCTACGAGCAGTACTTC
CDR3 protein: CATGMLSYEQYF

V gene: TRBV5-1
clone size: .
J gene: TRBJ2-5
D gene: .
CDR3 DNA: TGCGCCAGCAGCTTGGTGACACTTCAAGAGACCCAGTACTTC
CDR3 protein: CASSLVTLQETQYF

V gene: TRBV9
clone size: .
J gene: TRBJ2-1
D gene: TRBD2
CDR3 DNA: TGTGCCAGCAGCGGCAGGACTAGCGGGGGGTATCTCTACAATGAGCAGTTCTTC
CDR3 protein: CASSGRTSGGYLYNEQFF

V gene: TRBV7-9
clone size: .
J gene: TRBJ2-3
D gene: .
CDR3 DNA: TGTGCCAGCACAGGGGACGCAGATACGCAGTATTTT
CDR3 protein: CASTGDADTQYF

V gene: TRBV6-5
clone size: .
J gene: TRBJ2-1
D gene: .
CDR3 DNA: TGTGCCAGCAGTTACGGGGGCAAGGATGAGCAGTTCTTC
CDR3 protein: CASSYGGKDEQFF

V gene: TRBV6-1
clone size: .
J gene: TRBJ1-4
D gene: .
CDR3 DNA: TGTGCCAGCAGTGTTTCTACTAATGAAAAACTGTTTTTT
CDR3 protein: CASSVSTNEKLFF

V gene: TRBV11-2
clone size: .
J gene: TRBJ2-7
D gene: TRBD1
CDR3 DNA: TGTGCCAGCAGCTCGGGACAGGGCTCCTACGAGCAGTACTTC
CDR3 protein: CASSSGQGSYEQYF

V gene: TRBV27
clone size: once
J gene: TRBJ2-7
D gene: TRBD1
CDR3 DNA: TGTGCCAGCAGTTTAGGGACAGGGTCCTACGAGCAGTACTTC
CDR3 protein: CASSLGTGSYEQYF

V gene: TRBV10-1
clone size: .
J gene: TRBJ2-2
D gene: TRBD2
CDR3 DNA: TGCGCCAGCAGTGGGACTAGCGGGAAATACGGGGAGCTGTTTTTT
CDR3 protein: CASSGTSGKYGELFF

V gene: TRBV10-3
clone size: .
J gene: TRBJ2-1
D gene: TRBD1
CDR3 DNA: TGTGCCATCAGTAGGGGACAGGGCGACAATGAGCAGTTCTTC
CDR3 protein: CAISRGQGDNEQFF

V gene: TRBV2
clone size: .
J gene: TRBJ1-1
D gene: TRBD1
CDR3 DNA: TGTGCCAGCGCCTCGGACAGGGGAGGGCAAGCTTTCTTT
CDR3 protein: CASASDRGGQAFF

V gene: TRBV7-2
clone size: .
J gene: TRBJ2-7
D gene: TRBD2
CDR3 DNA: TGTGCCAGCAGCTTAGGGGGCGGACTAGCGGGAGACTACGAGCAGTACTTC
CDR3 protein: CASSLGGGLAGDYEQYF

V gene: TRBV5-5
clone size: .
J gene: TRBJ2-5
D gene: .
CDR3 DNA: TGTGCCAGCAGCTTGGTTGGCTCCGGAGGAGAGACCCAGTACTTC
CDR3 protein: CASSLVGSGGETQYF

V gene: TRBV5-1
clone size: .
J gene: TRBJ2-1
D gene: TRBD2
CDR3 DNA: TGCGCCAGCAGCTGGGGGGGGTATGAGCAGTTCTTC
CDR3 protein: CASSWGGYEQFF

V gene: TRBV29-1
clone size: .
J gene: TRBJ2-2
D gene: TRBD2
CDR3 DNA: TGCAGCGTTGAAGACAGTGGACTAGGGAACACCGGGGAGCTGTTTTTT
CDR3 protein: CSVEDSGLGNTGELFF

V gene: TRBV5-1
clone size: .
J gene: TRBJ2-7
D gene: TRBD2
CDR3 DNA: TGCGCCAGCAGCTCCAGACTAGCGGAACACTACGAGCAGTACTTC
CDR3 protein: CASSSRLAEHYEQYF

V gene: TRBV30
clone size: .
J gene: TRBJ1-5
D gene: .
CDR3 DNA: TGTGCCTGGAGTGTATCGAGAACTCAGCCCCAGCATTTT
CDR3 protein: CAWSVSRTQPQHF

V gene: TRBV30
clone size: .
J gene: TRBJ1-1
D gene: .
CDR3 DNA: TGTGCCTGGAGCCCGGGTTACACTGAAGCTTTCTTT
CDR3 protein: CAWSPGYTEAFF

V gene: TRBV19
clone size: .
J gene: TRBJ1-2
D gene: .
CDR3 DNA: TGTGCCAGTAGTACCAGGGATGGCTATGGCTACACCTTC
CDR3 protein: CASSTRDGYGYTF

V gene: TRBV29-1
clone size: .
J gene: TRBJ2-1
D gene: .
CDR3 DNA: TGCAGCGTTCCGGGACACTACAATGAGCAGTTCTTC
CDR3 protein: CSVPGHYNEQFF

V gene: TRBV27
clone size: once
J gene: TRBJ1-1
D gene: .
CDR3 DNA: TGTGCCAGCAGTAAGACAGTGTACACTGAAGCTTTCTTT
CDR3 protein: CASSKTVYTEAFF

V gene: TRBV18
clone size: .
J gene: TRBJ1-4
D gene: TRBD1
CDR3 DNA: TGTGCCAGCTCACCCACGGGGGACAGAGAGAATGAAAAACTGTTTTTT
CDR3 protein: CASSPTGDRENEKLFF